One TCR beta chain is described in this entry. Per the original methods: Amplification from reference gene primers served as the basis for estimated nucleated cell counts. This table comes from immunoSEQ multiplex PCR, and its TCRdb copy is limited to in-frame clones, with some not included. The V and J calls and the clone size are those of that table, but D and trimming were determined from the DNA. The sample records a few hundred thousand clones, roughly nine tenths being singletons. The junction had 11 bases not matched to a gene; V was cut back by 7 bases and J by 0 bases. This CDR3 contains 17 residues. Germline V gene sequence: CDR1 MDHEN, CDR2 SYDVKM. This entry is derived from a study of blood T cell repertoires in COVID-19. Study information: Sources were T cells, B-cell-depleted T cells, or PBMCs; the material itself was cDNA or gDNA.

The source is a woman aged 45-65 years who had recovered from COVID-19. The sample was peripheral blood. V gene TRBV28 combines with J gene TRBJ1-5; 8 bases map to TRBD1. CDR3 region: CASTIGQGFHSNQPQHF. The DNA of the CDR3 is TGTGCCAGCACAATAGGACAGGGCTTCCATAGCAATCAGCCCCAGCATTTT.